These 18 T cell receptor beta chains were all obtained from the same sample, sequenced in a study of Ad26.COV2.S vaccination and SARS-CoV-2 variants. Sequenced by immunoSEQ multiplex PCR; TCRdb stores in-frame clones only, minus some. This table holds under 500,000 clones, around 92% found once. The treatment was: about 20 received Ad26.COV2.S at low or high dose, single or two shots; about five received placebo; per-sample allocation not given. Sampling was performed 63 days after the first vaccine or placebo injection. The material sequenced was peripheral blood, taken in a trial of Ad26.COV2.S vaccine versus placebo. These TCRs come from a person aged 18 to 65 who received the Ad26.COV2.S COVID-19 vaccine or a placebo.

V usage is TRBV18 and J usage is TRBJ1-1, with D hard to call. This CDR3 has 15 amino acids. The germline V gene encodes CDR1 KGHSH and CDR2 LQKENI. V lost 4 bases and J lost 4, with 16 bases in between. The CDR3 nucleotides are TGTGCCAGCTCACTCGCGACACTCGCTGGCACTGAAGCTTTCTTT. This encodes CASSLATLAGTEAFF.

This chain uses TRBV7-2 with TRBJ1-2, with 8 bases aligning to TRBD1. The CDR3 has 16 residues. Germline CDR1 SGHTA, CDR2 FQGNSA. The V segment lost 2 bases and the J segment 4 bases; nucleotides outside the gene matches: 9. The chain's CDR3 is CASSLWHRGQGYGYTF. CDR3 DNA: TGTGCCAGCAGCTTATGGCATAGAGGACAGGGCTATGGCTACACCTTC.

The rearrangement links TRBV6-5 to TRBJ2-2; TRBD1 agrees at 8 bases. Germline CDR1 reads MNHEY; CDR2 reads SVGAGI. V was clipped by 7 bases and J by 5 bases; unmatched bases: 6. The CDR3 has 14 amino acids. In nucleotides, the CDR3 is TGTGCCAGCACTAAGACAGGGGTTACCGGGGAGCTGTTTTTT. Translated: CASTKTGVTGELFF.

In this sample, this clone turned up a few times. This chain uses TRBV19 with TRBJ1-2; D is unclear. Trimming pared 5 bases from V and 4 bases from J, leaving 11 bases between. The CDR3 has 13 amino acids. CDR1 and CDR2 from the germline V gene are LNHDA and SQIVND (reference sequence). CDR3 sequence reads: CASSPPTRYGYTF. The CDR3 nucleotides read TGTGCCAGTAGTCCCCCGACACGCTATGGCTACACCTTC. Variable domain in full (rest from reference TRBV19 and TRBJ1-2): DGGITQSPKYLFRKEGQNVTLSCEQNLNHDAMYWYRQDPGQGLRLIYYSQIVNDFQKGDIAEGYSVSREKKESFPLTVTSAQKNPTAFYLCASSPPTRYGYTFGSGTRLTVV.

This clone was observed a single time. Other DNA variants within this sample encode the same CDR3. The CDR3: CASSISGGAGNEQFF. CDR3 DNA sequence: TGTGCCAGTAGTATCAGCGGGGGGGCCGGCAATGAGCAGTTCTTC. This chain connects TRBV19 to TRBJ2-1, with 10 bases fitting TRBD2. V was pared by 3 bases and J by 6 bases, with 5 bases of the junction left unmatched. Germline CDR1 and CDR2: LNHDA and SQIVND (reference sequence). CDR3 length: 15 residues.

CDR3 nucleotides: TGCGCCAGCAGTCAATCGCAAGGGGGTCTCCAGGACACTGAAGCTTTCTTT. It is translated as CASSQSQGGLQDTEAFF. The V and J genes are TRBV23-1 and TRBJ1-1, with D perhaps TRBD1 (6 bases). TRBV23-1 is an open reading frame, and its role is uncertain. V was clipped by 0 bases and J by 3 bases, with 17 bases between them. The CDR3 covers 17 residues.

This chain links TRBV30 with TRBJ2-5, with 8 bases that match TRBD2. The CDR3 covers 14 residues. CDR1 GTSNPN and CDR2 SVGIG come from the germline V gene (reference sequence). After removal of 0 bases from V and 4 bases from J, the junction contained 4 bases not matched to a gene. CDR3 coding DNA: TGTGCCTGGAGTGTGTCCCTAGCGGGAGAGACCCAGTACTTC. Its translation: CAWSVSLAGETQYF.

J is TRBJ1-3 and V is TRBV7-2; D not resolved. Germline V gives CDR1 SGHTA, CDR2 FQGNSA. V lost 2 bases and J lost 7, with 9 bases in between. This CDR3 has 13 amino acids. CDR3 loop: CASSLSGGNTIYF. DNA for the CDR3: TGTGCCAGCAGCTTATCCGGAGGGAACACCATATATTTT.

The J gene is TRBJ1-2, the V gene TRBV3-1 (or the pseudogene TRBV3-2); the match to TRBD1 covers 9 bases. This CDR3 is 18 amino acids long. CDR1 and CDR2 from the germline V gene are LGHDT and YNNKEL (reference sequence). V dropped 4 bases and J dropped 4; count of bases not matched to a gene: 16. The DNA for the CDR3 is TGTGCCAGCAGCCGTTCACCCCAAGCCGGACAGGGGCGCTATGGCTACACCTTC. Translated: CASSRSPQAGQGRYGYTF.

This chain joins TRBV28 and TRBJ2-7; 8 bases fit TRBD2. Germline trimming cut 7 bases from V and 3 bases from J; bases unmatched to any gene: 11. The CDR3 has 15 residues. Germline V gives CDR1 MDHEN, CDR2 SYDVKM. This chain's CDR3 is CASTPGGASFYEQYF. The CDR3 nucleotides are TGTGCCAGCACCCCGGGAGGGGCTAGCTTCTACGAGCAGTACTTC.

The J gene is TRBJ1-2, the V gene TRBV19, with 9 bases that match TRBD1. CDR3 length: 14 residues. V shed 5 bases and J 3 bases; nucleotides not matched to a gene: 4. Germline V gene lookup returns CDR1 LNHDA and CDR2 SQIVND (reference sequence). DNA for the CDR3: TGTGCCAGTAGTCCCCGACAGGGGGACTATGGCTACACCTTC. It is translated as CASSPRQGDYGYTF.

The chain is built from TRBV12-3 or TRBV12-4 and TRBJ1-5; D is unresolved. V was shortened by 4 bases and J by 7 bases, with 8 bases between the two germline ends. The CDR3 has 12 amino acids. Here the CDR3 reads CASSSGVQPQHF. In DNA form, the CDR3 reads TGTGCCAGCAGTTCCGGGGTCCAGCCCCAGCATTTT.

The chain is built from TRBV9 and TRBJ2-1, with D possibly called TRBD1 or TRBD2 (6 bases each). Germline V gene data show CDR1 as SGDLS and CDR2 as YYNGEE. V gave up 0 bases and J gave up 7 bases, with 14 bases separating them. The CDR3 contains 15 residues. The CDR3 DNA follows: TGTGCCAGCAGCGTAGACGGGGGCCCTAAAAATGAGCAGTTCTTC. Its protein is CASSVDGGPKNEQFF.

This clone came up once. The V and J genes are TRBV6-5 and TRBJ2-7; TRBD2 is a possible D gene (7 bases). The CDR3 sequence is 16 residues long. Per the germline V gene, CDR1 is MNHEY and CDR2 is SVGAGI. V lost 2 bases to trimming and J lost 6 bases, with 20 bases between them. CDR3 residues: CASSYGSAGAQAEQYF. The DNA of the CDR3 is TGTGCCAGCAGTTACGGGTCCGCGGGGGCCCAAGCCGAGCAGTACTTC.

DNA for the CDR3: TGTGCCAGCAGCGCCCGGGACGCAAGCTCCTATAATTCACCCCTCCACTTT. Translated, it gives CASSARDASSYNSPLHF. The chain links TRBV9 to TRBJ1-6; weak D call: TRBD1 (5 bases). Trimming pared 3 bases from V and 0 bases from J, leaving 13 bases between. Germline V CDR1 and CDR2: SGDLS, YYNGEE. The CDR3 is 17 residues long.

The chain employs TRBV15 and TRBJ1-5, with 11 positions matching TRBD1. The trim removed 6 bases at V and 5 bases at J, leaving 6 bases unmatched. The CDR3 is 15 amino acids. Germline values: CDR1 LNHNV, CDR2 YYDKDF (reference sequence). The CDR3 DNA follows: TGTGCCACCAGTAGGGACAGGGGGGTCTATCAGCCCCAGCATTTT. This encodes CATSRDRGVYQPQHF.

The chain links TRBV28 to TRBJ1-6, with D perhaps TRBD1 (6 bases). V lost 4 bases to trimming and J lost 4 bases, with 11 bases between them. Germline V gives CDR1 MDHEN, CDR2 SYDVKM. The CDR3 is 15 residues long. DNA for the CDR3: TGTGCCAGCAGTTCACCAGGGGTATATAATTCACCCCTCCACTTT. Residues: CASSSPGVYNSPLHF.

The rearrangement uses TRBV6-5 and TRBJ2-5; D possibly corresponds to TRBD1 (6 bases). V was shortened by 6 bases and J by 4 bases, with 18 bases between the two germline ends. CDR1 MNHEY and CDR2 SVGAGI come from the germline V gene. The CDR3 length is 15 residues. The CDR3 sequence is CASSPVWGPRETQYF. DNA for the CDR3: TGTGCCAGCAGCCCCGTGTGGGGGCCCAGAGAGACCCAGTACTTC.